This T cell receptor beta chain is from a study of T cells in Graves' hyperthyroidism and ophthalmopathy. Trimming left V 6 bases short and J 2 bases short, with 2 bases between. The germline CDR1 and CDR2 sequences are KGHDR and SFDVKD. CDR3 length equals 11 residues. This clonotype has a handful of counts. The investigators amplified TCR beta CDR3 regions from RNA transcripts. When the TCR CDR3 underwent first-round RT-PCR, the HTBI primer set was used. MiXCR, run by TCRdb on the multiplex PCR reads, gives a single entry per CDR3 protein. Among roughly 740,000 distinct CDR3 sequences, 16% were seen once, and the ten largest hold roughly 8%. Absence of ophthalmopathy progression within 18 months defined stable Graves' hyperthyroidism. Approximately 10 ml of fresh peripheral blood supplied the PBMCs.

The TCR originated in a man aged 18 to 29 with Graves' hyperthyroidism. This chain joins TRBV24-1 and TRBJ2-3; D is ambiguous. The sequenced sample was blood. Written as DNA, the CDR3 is TGTGCCACCAGTTTCACAGATACGCAGTATTTT. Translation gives CATSFTDTQYF.